This T cell receptor beta chain was sequenced for a study of T cell responses to AZD1222 COVID-19 vaccine. Method: immunoSEQ multiplex PCR; TCRdb's copy keeps in-frame clones and lacks some. The repertoire holds about 140,000 clones, 90% to 95% seen once, with about 3.8% in the top ten. Germline assignment: CDR1 SGHAT and CDR2 FQDESV (reference sequence). The V gene lost 5 bases and the J gene lost 2 bases, with 16 bases spanning the gap. CDR3 size: 15 residues. V usage is TRBV11-1 and J usage is TRBJ2-7, with D possibly matching TRBD1 (6 bases). The sequence derives from an adult who received the AZD1222 COVID-19 vaccine. The source material was peripheral blood, sampled 28 days after the second AZD1222 dose. In DNA, the CDR3 is TGTGCCAGCAGCAACGGACAGCTAGTCCCCTACGAGCAGTACTTC. This gives the protein CASSNGQLVPYEQYF.